The clone carrying this TCR beta chain was observed a handful of times. Its antigen is unidentified. This CDR3 contains 15 residues. Trimming cost V 6 bases and J 9 bases, with 21 bases left between them. The germline V gene has CDR1 LGHDT and CDR2 YNNKEL (reference sequence). This specimen belongs to a study of T cells after yellow fever vaccination. Study-wide results and caveats: Within FACS-sorted repertoires, abundant clonotypes contaminating from the bulk population could be present.

Each CDR3 protein is one row after TCRdb ran MiXCR on the 5' RACE reads. Of hundreds of thousands of distinct CDR3 sequences in the sample, more than 9% were seen once. Sequenced here: PBMCs, sampled on the day of the yellow fever booster vaccination. The V gene is TRBV3-1, the J gene TRBJ2-1, with TRBD1 as a possible D gene (6 bases). This clonotype was obtained from a man aged 25-45 years who received the YFV17D yellow fever vaccine. CDR3 sequence (DNA): TGTGCCAGCAGTCCCTTTGACTCAGGGGCTACTGAGCAGTTCTTC. It codes for CASSPFDSGATEQFF.